This T cell receptor (beta chain) was documented in a study of shared clonotypes between healthy human individuals (dated by TCRdb to 2019 to 2021). General notes on the study: A couple of women and a few men aged 18 to 49 years were included in the cohort. For each donor, CD4 naive and CD4 memory were each run on three plates, CD8 naive on two plates, and CD8 memory on one plate. To estimate repertoire size and how much clonotypes are shared between individuals, the study performed deep sequencing of blood TCR repertoires from roughly five healthy adults. Libraries were prepared and TCR repertoires were sequenced by different laboratories using diverse techniques, in order to increase sequencing depth and limit assay-specific biases. Leukapheresis yielded between about 0.85 and 10 billion PBMCs per donor. The research as a whole found: Only blood was sampled, and tissue TCR repertoires likely differ from those in blood. Higher generation probabilities were observed for clonotypes shared by all four sorted-subset donors than for non-shared clonotypes. Rarefaction of sorted-subset datasets indicated incomplete sequencing despite the large sequencing depth. Because the study included a small number of donors, the genetic and exposure-history diversity represented was limited. Across a handful of donors, roughly 5% of naive CD4, around 3.3% of naive CD8, roughly 2.3% of memory CD4, and around 0.4% of memory CD8 clonotypes were shared. Pairwise subsampling led to the expectation that sequencing depth would affect the degree of clonotype sharing among donors. Estimated clonotype richness was generally larger for naive than for memory subsets.

The donors were healthy, HIV-negative adults with no recently reported acute infections or vaccinations. Every donor was a Caucasian adult living in Nashville, Tennessee, USA. Magnetic negative selection was used to enrich CD4+ T cells, after which naive cells were positively selected on CD45RA and the negative fraction became the memory subset. Blood was collected by leukapheresis, and PBMCs were isolated by Ficoll-Histopaque density gradient centrifugation and then cryopreserved in liquid nitrogen vapor phase. Purity and quantity of every magnetically sorted T cell population were checked by analytical flow cytometry. Genomic DNA was isolated from each sorted fraction and quantified by UV absorbance on a Nanodrop 2000c. Comments on this clone: Its target antigen remains unknown. No much larger clonotype is one base removed from it; base qualities were not supplied.

Using the deep immunoSEQ assay, TCR CDR3 regions were amplified from genomic DNA by multiplex PCR. For each cell subset, the extracted genomic DNA was distributed evenly across all wells of several immunoSEQ 96-well plates, and each plate served as one replicate. For sorted subsets, roughly 200 ng of genomic DNA, equivalent to some 30,000 T cell genomes, went into each replicate PCR. The purified libraries were quantified using a Qubit 3.0 fluorometer, sized with a Bioanalyzer 2100, and then quantified again using the KAPA Library Quantification kit. A separate single-read 150-cycle Illumina NextSeq 550 flow cell was used to sequence each immunoSEQ 96-well plate. In the paper's pipeline: Because only junctional sequences without quality scores were contained in the immunoSEQ output, filtering matching that applied to full-length reads could not be performed. To assign V/J genes and CDR3, sequences were annotated against IMGT germline references using PyIR, a Python wrapper for IgBLAST v1.9. Reads were filtered out if the reads had weak V/J assignments (E-value above 1e-6), no CDR3, stop codons, out-of-frame junctions, or ambiguous translated residues. V3J clonotypes were defined by identical inferred V gene, J gene, and CDR3 amino acid sequence. To compute the percentage overlap between repertoires, the number of shared unique clonotypes was divided by the size of the smaller repertoire. Richness of each repertoire was evaluated using RTK rarefaction, the Chao1 estimator, and Recon v2.1 estimates of unobserved clonotypes. For all TCRbeta clonotypes obtained by the gDNA method from a few donors, generation probabilities were computed with OLGA. The table comes from immuneACCESS by way of TCRdb, which keeps in-frame sequences with V and J called. Part of the clones is missing from these tables; in studies checked, under half for an unresolved V gene and the rest for unknown reasons. Clone size and the V and J calls come from that table; the DNA yielded D and trimming. Here the sample has around 1.6 million clones; about 98% occur a single time. The ten largest clones take up about 0.4% of the sample.

V is cut back by 0 bases and J by 6 bases, with 3 bases in the junction unmatched. Per the germline V gene, SGHVS is the CDR1 and FNYEAQ is the CDR2. The CDR3 numbers 15 residues from cysteine through phenylalanine. The kept DNA is CDR3 alone, 45 bases in frame from the first base. This TCR was recovered from a man aged 25 to 45 in good health. The chain is assembled from TRBV7-6 and TRBJ2-3, with TRBD2 matching 10 junction bases. Sample: naive CD4+ T cells sorted from blood. The cell subset or site label for this specimen denotes: CD45RA+ positively selected. The nucleotide sequence is given as TGTGCCAGCAGCTTAGCCATTAGCGGGGGGGATACGCAGTATTTT. Its protein is CASSLAISGGDTQYF.